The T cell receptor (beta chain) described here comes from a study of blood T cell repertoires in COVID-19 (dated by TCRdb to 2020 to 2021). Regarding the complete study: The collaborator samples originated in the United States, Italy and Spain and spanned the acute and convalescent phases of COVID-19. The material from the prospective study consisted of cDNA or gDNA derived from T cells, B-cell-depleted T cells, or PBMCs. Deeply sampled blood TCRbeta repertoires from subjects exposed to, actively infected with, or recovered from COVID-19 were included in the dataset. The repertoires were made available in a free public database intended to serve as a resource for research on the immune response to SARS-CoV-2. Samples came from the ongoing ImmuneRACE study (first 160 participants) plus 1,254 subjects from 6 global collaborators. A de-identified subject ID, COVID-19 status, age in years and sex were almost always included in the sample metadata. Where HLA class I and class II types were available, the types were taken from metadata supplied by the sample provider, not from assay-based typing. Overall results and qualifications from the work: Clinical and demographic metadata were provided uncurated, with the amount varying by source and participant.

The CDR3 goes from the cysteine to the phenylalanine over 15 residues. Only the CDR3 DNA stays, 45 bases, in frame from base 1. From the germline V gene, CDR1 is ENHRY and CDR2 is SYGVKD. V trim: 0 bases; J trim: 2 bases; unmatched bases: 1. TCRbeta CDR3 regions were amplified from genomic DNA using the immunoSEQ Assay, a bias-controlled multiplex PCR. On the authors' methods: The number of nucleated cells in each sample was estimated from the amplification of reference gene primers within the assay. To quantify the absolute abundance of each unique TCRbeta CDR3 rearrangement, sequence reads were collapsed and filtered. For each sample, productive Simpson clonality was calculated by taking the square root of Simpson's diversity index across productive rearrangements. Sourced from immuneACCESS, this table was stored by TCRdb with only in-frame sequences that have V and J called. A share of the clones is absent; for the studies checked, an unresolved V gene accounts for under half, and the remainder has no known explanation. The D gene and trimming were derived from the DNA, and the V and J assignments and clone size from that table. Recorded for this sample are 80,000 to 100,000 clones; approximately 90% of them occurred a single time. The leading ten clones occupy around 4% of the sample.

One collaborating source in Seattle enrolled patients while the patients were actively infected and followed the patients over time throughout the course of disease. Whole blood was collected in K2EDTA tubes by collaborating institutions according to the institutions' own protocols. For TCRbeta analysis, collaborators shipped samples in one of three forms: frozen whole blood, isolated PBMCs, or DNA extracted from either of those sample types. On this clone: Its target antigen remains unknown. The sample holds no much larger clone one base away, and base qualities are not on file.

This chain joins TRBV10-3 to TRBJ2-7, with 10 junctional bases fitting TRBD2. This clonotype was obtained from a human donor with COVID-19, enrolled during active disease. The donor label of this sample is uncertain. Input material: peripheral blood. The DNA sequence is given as TGTGCCATCAGTGAGTCCGGGACTAGCGCCTACGAGCAGTACTTC. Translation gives CAISESGTSAYEQYF.